Listed here are 16 T cell receptor beta chains from one sample, sequenced in a study of blood T cell repertoires in COVID-19. Sequenced by immunoSEQ multiplex PCR; TCRdb stores in-frame clones only, minus some. The table has approximately 75,000 clones, around 80% seen once. Sequenced material: peripheral blood. Receptor source: a woman between 45 and 60 years old with acute or convalescent COVID-19.

This clone was detected once. This chain connects TRBV30 to TRBJ2-7; a weak D match, TRBD1 (6 bases). The CDR3 sequence is 13 residues long. V lost 4 bases and J lost 0, with 10 bases in between. Germline V lookup: CDR1 GTSNPN, CDR2 SVGIG (reference sequence). CDR3 residues: CAWNRDNSYEQYF. CDR3 in DNA: TGTGCCTGGAACCGGGACAACTCCTACGAGCAGTACTTC. Supplemented by reference TRBV30 and TRBJ2-7, the full variable domain reads SQTIHQWPATLVQPVGSPLSLECTVEGTSNPNLYWYRQAAGRGLQLLFYSVGIGQISSEVPQNLSASRPQDRQFILSSKKLLLSDSGFYLCAWNRDNSYEQYFGPGTRLTVT.

The chain recombines TRBV12-5 with TRBJ2-1, with D perhaps matching TRBD1 (6 bases). Germline loops: CDR1 LGHNT, CDR2 FRNRAP. CDR3 length: 13 amino acids. The V gene lost 6 bases and the J gene lost 4 bases, with 10 bases spanning the gap. CDR3 in DNA: TGTGCTAGTGGACGGGACACATACAATGAGCAGTTCTTC. Its protein is CASGRDTYNEQFF.

The rearrangement links TRBV27 to TRBJ1-4; D possibly corresponds to TRBD1 (5 bases). The ends were cut back, 8 bases at V and 4 bases at J, with 14 bases in the middle. The CDR3 runs to 14 residues. CDR1 is MNHEY and CDR2 is SMNVEV in the germline V gene (reference sequence). The CDR3 protein is CASARVNNNEKLFF. CDR3 sequence (DNA): TGTGCCAGCGCCAGGGTAAACAATAATGAAAAACTGTTTTTT.

This chain links TRBV27 with TRBJ1-5; possibly TRBD1 for D (5 bases). CDR1 and CDR2 (germline): MNHEY, SMNVEV (reference sequence). V gave up 5 bases and J gave up 11 bases, with 16 bases separating them. This CDR3 region has 13 residues. The CDR3 sequence: CASSRGGISTQHF. In DNA form, the CDR3 reads TGTGCCAGCAGTCGGGGGGGAATCAGTACCCAGCATTTT.

V gene TRBV18 combines with J gene TRBJ1-4, with D unresolved. CDR3 size: 14 residues. V was cut by 2 bases and J by 8 bases, with 12 bases left in between. From germline, CDR1 is KGHSH and CDR2 LQKENI. CDR3 protein: CASSPARGNEKLFF. The CDR3 region has the DNA TGTGCCAGCTCACCAGCACGAGGGAACGAAAAACTGTTTTTT.

The J gene is TRBJ1-1, the V gene TRBV7-9, with D maybe TRBD1 (6 bases). Trimming stripped 3 bases from V and 9 bases from J, with 17 bases between. Per germline, CDR1 SEHNR and CDR2 FQNEAQ (reference sequence). The CDR3 runs to 14 residues. CDR3 DNA: TGTGCCAGCAGCTTGGAGCTTAAGGGGGGGAAAGCTTTCTTT. This translates into CASSLELKGGKAFF.

The V call is TRBV7-2, the J call TRBJ2-1; 9 nucleotides match TRBD1. CDR3 length: 16 residues. The ends lost 6 bases at V and 8 bases at J; junction bases unmatched: 14. Germline V lookup: CDR1 SGHTA, CDR2 FQGNSA. DNA of the CDR3: TGTGCCAGCAGTAAAGGGACAGGGTCTTTGGGTGATGAGCAGTTCTTC. It specifies CASSKGTGSLGDEQFF.

V usage is TRBV10-3 and J usage is TRBJ1-5, with a tentative D call TRBD1 (5 bases). V lost 4 bases and J lost 4, with 11 bases in between. Germline CDR1 and CDR2: ENHRY and SYGVKD. CDR3 length equals 14 residues. The CDR3 DNA sequence: TGTGCCATCAGTGGAAGCGGGGGGAATCAGCCCCAGCATTTT. As protein: CAISGSGGNQPQHF.

V and J are TRBV18 and TRBJ2-3; TRBD2 matches 11 bases. The CDR3 extends over 16 amino acids. Germline V gene data show CDR1 as KGHSH and CDR2 as LQKENI. The ends lost 3 bases at V and 4 bases at J; junction bases unmatched: 6. CDR3 residues: CASSPARLAGSDTQYF. The CDR3 nucleotides read TGTGCCAGCTCACCTGCCCGACTAGCGGGATCAGATACGCAGTATTTT.

The rearrangement uses TRBV7-3 and TRBJ2-2; D perhaps matches TRBD2 (6 bases). The length of the CDR3 is 17 residues. CDR1 is SGHTA and CDR2 is FQGTGA in the germline V gene. The V end lost 2 bases, the J end lost 2 bases, and 15 bases lay between the germline ends. The CDR3 spells CASSLAGGPLNTGELFF. CDR3 DNA sequence: TGTGCCAGCAGCTTAGCTGGAGGGCCCCTCAACACCGGGGAGCTGTTTTTT.

The CDR3 nucleotides read TGTGCCAGCAGCCCGGGACAGGGCCTCCTCTACGAGCAGTACTTC. Protein: CASSPGQGLLYEQYF. The gene calls are TRBV7-6 and TRBJ2-7; TRBD1 matches at 9 bases. J gave up 3 bases and V 5 bases, and 8 bases lay outside the gene matches. CDR3 length: 15 residues. CDR1 SGHVS and CDR2 FNYEAQ come from the germline V gene. Looking up the rest from reference TRBV7-6 and TRBJ2-7 gives the full variable domain: GAGVSQSPRYKVTKRGQDVALRCDPISGHVSLYWYRQALGQGPEFLTYFNYEAQQDKSGLPNDRFSAERPEGSISTLTIQRTEQRDSAMYRCASSPGQGLLYEQYFGPGTRLTVT.

The chain employs TRBV18 and TRBJ2-1, with 13 nucleotides matching TRBD2. V lost 6 bases to trimming and J lost 5 bases; unmatched junction nucleotides: 7. This CDR3 is built from 16 residues. CDR1 is KGHSH and CDR2 is LQKENI in the germline V gene. As DNA, the CDR3 is TGTGCCAGCTCGTACATTGGACTAGCGGGAGACAATGAGCAGTTCTTC. Residues: CASSYIGLAGDNEQFF.

V and J are TRBV30 and TRBJ1-5; no clear D. V lost 2 bases and J lost 2, with 19 bases in between. The CDR3 runs 17 residues. Per germline, CDR1 GTSNPN and CDR2 SVGIG (reference sequence). In nucleotides, the CDR3 is TGTGCCTGGAGTCCAGGAGGAGGGTTGGATGGCAATCAGCCCCAGCATTTT. Translating it yields CAWSPGGGLDGNQPQHF.

This chain joins TRBV9 and TRBJ2-5; a weak D match, TRBD1 (5 bases). The CDR3 consists of 15 residues. Germline V CDR1 and CDR2: SGDLS, YYNGEE. Trimming cost V 0 bases and J 1 base, with 10 bases left between them. The CDR3 here is CASSVGDRFQETQYF. CDR3 nucleotide sequence: TGTGCCAGCAGCGTAGGCGACAGATTCCAAGAGACCCAGTACTTC.

The genes are TRBV29-1 and TRBJ2-5; D not resolved. The V end was cut by 4 bases, the J end by 2 bases, with 8 bases between. Germline CDR1 SQVTM, CDR2 ANQGSEA. The CDR3 runs to 12 residues. The CDR3 protein is CSVGNTQETQYF. CDR3 nucleotides: TGCAGCGTTGGAAACACGCAAGAGACCCAGTACTTC. The full variable domain, its missing parts supplied by reference TRBV29-1 and TRBJ2-5, is SAVISQKPSRDICQRGTSLTIQCQVDSQVTMMFWYRQQPGQSLTLIATANQGSEATYESGFVIDKFPISRPNLTFSTLTVSNMSPEDSSIYLCSVGNTQETQYFGPGTRLLVL.

The genes are TRBV10-3 and TRBJ2-7; TRBD1 might be the D (6 bases). This CDR3 spans 15 amino acids. The germline gives CDR1 ENHRY, CDR2 SYGVKD. Trimming shortened V by 4 bases and J by 4 bases, and 17 bases separated the two germline ends. The CDR3 DNA is TGTGCCATCAGTGCGCTGGGGACAAGAGCATACGAGCAGTACTTC. This gives the protein CAISALGTRAYEQYF.